Listed here are 5 T cell receptor beta chains from one sample, sequenced in a study of cytomegalovirus exposure and HLA in healthy donors. Use of 60 Vbeta and 13 Jbeta primers characterized the PCR. Profiling relied on immunoSEQ multiplex PCR, and the TCRdb table lists in-frame clones only, not all of them. Of some 140,000 clones listed, under 80% were seen once; the top ten hold 8.8%. Sample: PBMCs. Every receptor here comes from a woman aged 45 to 65 in good health and CMV-seropositive.

V and J are TRBV6-1 and TRBJ2-1; 7 bases are shared with TRBD1. The V and J ends lost 6 bases and 8 bases, in that order; junction bases with no gene match: 4. Germline CDR1 is MNHNS and CDR2 is SASEGT. This CDR3 contains 12 residues. The CDR3 region has the DNA TGTGCCAGCAGCGAACAGGGGTATGAGCAGTTCTTC. It codes for CASSEQGYEQFF.

The rearrangement joins TRBV25-1 to TRBJ2-5; no clear D gene. V lost 3 bases, J lost 1 base, and 9 bases lay in between. This CDR3 contains 14 residues. CDR1 MGHDK and CDR2 SYGVNS come from the germline V gene. CDR3 DNA sequence: TGTGCCAGCAGTGACTCCGTAGCCCAAGAGACCCAGTACTTC. This encodes CASSDSVAQETQYF.

The rearrangement links TRBV5-6 to TRBJ1-2; D call uncertain. CDR1 SGHDT and CDR2 YYEEEE come from the germline V gene. Trimming cost V 5 bases and J 1 base, with 12 bases left between them. CDR3 length: 14 residues. CDR3 sequence (DNA): TGTGCCAGCAGTAGAGTGGGCCTTAACTATGGCTACACCTTC. This codes for CASSRVGLNYGYTF.

This clone was detected only a few times. The chain joins TRBV19 to TRBJ1-1; D unresolved. Germline lookup yields CDR1 LNHDA and CDR2 SQIVND (reference sequence). The ends were cut back, 3 bases at V and 0 bases at J, with 8 bases in the middle. The length of the CDR3 is 14 residues. Written as DNA, the CDR3 is TGTGCCAGTAGTATCGGGAGAGTGAACACTGAAGCTTTCTTT. This codes for CASSIGRVNTEAFF.

This clone showed up just once. CDR3 bases: TGTGCCAGCAGGAACCTTGGGGGGAATGAGCAGTTCTTC. Protein sequence: CASRNLGGNEQFF. The chain uses TRBV27 and TRBJ2-1, with D possibly TRBD2 on 6 matching bases. V shed 6 bases and J shed 7 bases, with 13 bases lying between them. CDR1 is MNHEY, CDR2 SMNVEV, per germline (reference sequence). The CDR3 has 13 residues.